Listed below are T cell receptor beta chains from one sample, sequenced in a study of blood T cell repertoires in COVID-19. Assay: immunoSEQ multiplex PCR; the TCRdb copy retains only in-frame clones and omits some. The sample lists 230,000 or so clones; approximately 85% were seen once. Source material: PBMCs or T cells enriched from blood (not recorded which). Every receptor here comes from a woman in her forties or fifties who had been exposed to COVID-19. Both conserved end residues are part of each CDR3. Each record gives: V gene, CDR3 length, clone size, CDR3 protein. Clone sizes are given selectively: once, few, many, or a class where the clone is expanded.

TRBV7-3 | 16 | . | CASSLGGTRNTGELFF
TRBV5-1 | 14 | . | CASSLALGGTEQYF
TRBV11-2 | 15 | . | CASSLGQGSGETQYF
TRBV27 | 13 | few | CASNQGLGTEAFF
TRBV6-6 | 14 | . | CASSPNQSGGGYTF
TRBV5-5 | 13 | . | CASSYQWRDTQYF
TRBV6-5 | 13 | once | CASVTGGNTEAFF
TRBV29-1 | 14 | . | CSVAAAGASYEQYF
TRBV15 | 16 | . | CATSPGWGAYNSPLHF
TRBV11-1 | 14 | . | CASRKTVRDTEAFF
TRBV5-1 | 15 | . | CASSSRPSMNTEAFF
TRBV7-9 | 13 | . | CASSHRIQETQYF
TRBV21-1 | 17 | . | CASSAHLRDSPGHEQYF
TRBV12-3/TRBV12-4 | 13 | few | CASSSSAGGEQYF
TRBV5-1 | 16 | . | CASSMGQGIANYGYTF
TRBV7-2 | 14 | . | CASSLVGGLGGYTF
TRBV28 | 14 | few | CASSFLGRETEAFF
TRBV5-1 | 13 | . | CASTTTGNTEAFF
TRBV6-5 | 13 | . | CASSYGQYNEQFF
TRBV14 | 12 | . | CASSQAGWGYTF
TRBV14 | 14 | once | CASSQDLRGGGYTF
TRBV15 | 16 | . | CATSRGGQGTYNEQFF
TRBV29-1 | 12 | once | CSVEGRADTQYF
TRBV6-5 | 15 | few | CASSSRTGNSYGYTF
TRBV7-2 | 14 | . | CASSLSLDRLNSHF
TRBV6-5 | 13 | once | CASGATVDQPQHF
TRBV9 | 17 | . | CASSPLQGYSYNSPLHF
TRBV15 | 16 | many | CATSVGQGLSGNTIYF
TRBV3-1/TRBV3-2 | 13 | . | CASSQARGGELFF
TRBV29-1 | 13 | . | CSVGAGGTDTQYF
TRBV15 | 16 | . | CATSRQQHLGTDTQYF
TRBV7-2 | 19 | . | CASSLNLMWGGTGGNEQFF
TRBV5-4 | 13 | . | CASSRDSYNEQFF
TRBV11-1 | 16 | . | CASSSLGGTATDTQYF
TRBV2 | 15 | . | CASIPDRGLGGGYTF
TRBV6-5 | 12 | . | CASRQGVTEAFF
TRBV19 | 15 | . | CASSPGFDRAETQYF
TRBV12-5 | 16 | few | CASGLVGRGSPGELFF
TRBV6-2/TRBV6-3 | 18 | . | CASSYSHRVAHSNQPQHF
TRBV19 | 14 | . | CASSIRGKNQPQHF
TRBV15 | 16 | . | CATSRDPDSQGDTQYF